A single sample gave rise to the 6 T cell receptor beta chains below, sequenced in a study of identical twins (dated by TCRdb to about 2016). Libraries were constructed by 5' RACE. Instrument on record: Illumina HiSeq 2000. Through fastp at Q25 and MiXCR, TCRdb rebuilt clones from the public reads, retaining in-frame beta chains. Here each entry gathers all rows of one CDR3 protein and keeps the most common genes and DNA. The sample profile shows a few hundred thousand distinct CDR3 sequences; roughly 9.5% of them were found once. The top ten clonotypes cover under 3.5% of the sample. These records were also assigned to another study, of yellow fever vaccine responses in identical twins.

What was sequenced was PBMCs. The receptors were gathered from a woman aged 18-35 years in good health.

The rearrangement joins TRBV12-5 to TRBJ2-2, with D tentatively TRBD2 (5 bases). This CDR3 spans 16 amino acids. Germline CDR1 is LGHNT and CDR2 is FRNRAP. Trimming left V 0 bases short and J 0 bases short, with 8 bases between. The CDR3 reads CASGLVLGSNTGELFF. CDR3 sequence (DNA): TGTGCTAGTGGTTTGGTACTAGGCTCGAACACCGGGGAGCTGTTTTTT.

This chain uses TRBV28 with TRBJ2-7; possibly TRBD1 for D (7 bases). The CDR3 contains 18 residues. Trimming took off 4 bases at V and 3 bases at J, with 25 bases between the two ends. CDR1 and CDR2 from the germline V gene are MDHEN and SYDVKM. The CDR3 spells CASSYSRGAGVLLYEQYF. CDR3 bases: TGTGCCAGCAGTTACTCCAGGGGGGCAGGGGTTTTGCTCTACGAGCAGTACTTC. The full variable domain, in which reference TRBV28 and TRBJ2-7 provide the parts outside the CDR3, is DVKVTQSSRYLVKRTGEKVFLECVQDMDHENMFWYRQDPGLGLRLIYFSYDVKMKEKGDIPEGYSVSREKKERFSLILESASTNQTSMYLCASSYSRGAGVLLYEQYFGPGTRLTVT.

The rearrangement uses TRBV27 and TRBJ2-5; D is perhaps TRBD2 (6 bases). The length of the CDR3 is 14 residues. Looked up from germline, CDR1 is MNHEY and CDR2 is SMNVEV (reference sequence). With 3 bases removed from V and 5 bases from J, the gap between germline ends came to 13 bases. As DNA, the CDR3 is TGTGCCAGCAGTTTCTCTAGCGTAGGCGAGACCCAGTACTTC. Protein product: CASSFSSVGETQYF.

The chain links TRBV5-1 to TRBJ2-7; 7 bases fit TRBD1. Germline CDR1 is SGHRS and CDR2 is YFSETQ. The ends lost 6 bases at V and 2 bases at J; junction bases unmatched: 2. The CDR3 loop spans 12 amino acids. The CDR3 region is CASKGQAYEQYF. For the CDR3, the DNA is TGCGCCAGCAAAGGACAGGCCTACGAGCAGTACTTC. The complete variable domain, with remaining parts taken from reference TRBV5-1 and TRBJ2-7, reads KAGVTQTPRYLIKTRGQQVTLSCSPISGHRSVSWYQQTPGQGLQFLFEYFSETQRNKGNFPGRFSGRQFSNSRSEMNVSTLELGDSALYLCASKGQAYEQYFGPGTRLTVT.

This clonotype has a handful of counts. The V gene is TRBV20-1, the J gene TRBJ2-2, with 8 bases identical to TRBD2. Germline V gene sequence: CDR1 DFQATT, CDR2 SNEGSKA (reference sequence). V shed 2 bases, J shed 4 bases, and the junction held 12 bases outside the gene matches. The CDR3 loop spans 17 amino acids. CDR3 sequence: CSARRRQRGSLTGELFF. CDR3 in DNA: TGCAGTGCTAGACGCCGCCAGCGGGGGTCCCTCACCGGGGAGCTGTTTTTT.

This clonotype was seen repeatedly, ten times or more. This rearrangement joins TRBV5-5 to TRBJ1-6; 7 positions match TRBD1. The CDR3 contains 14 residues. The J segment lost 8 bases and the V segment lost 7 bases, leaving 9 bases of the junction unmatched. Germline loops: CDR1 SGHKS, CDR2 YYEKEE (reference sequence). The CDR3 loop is CASSRQGQDSPLHF. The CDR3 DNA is TGTGCCAGCTCCCGACAGGGTCAAGATTCACCCCTCCACTTT.